The 16 T cell receptor beta chains given below trace back to one sample, sequenced in a study of CD8+CD57+ T cells in acquired aplastic anemia. It was genomic DNA that served as the template for profiling TCR beta VDJ and CDR3. A single record per CDR3 protein comes from TCRdb applying MiXCR to the reads. The data show about 98,000 distinct CDR3 sequences, with roughly two thirds seen just once and approximately 60% held by the top ten. Those patients picked for sequencing had displayed CD8+CD57+ cell expansion on flow cytometry. The sequenced sample consisted of sorted CD4+, CD8+, or CD8+CD57+ T cells (not recorded which) from PBMCs. Source of these receptors: a human donor with aplastic anemia.

V gene TRBV20-1 combines with J gene TRBJ1-2; no clear D. Per the germline V gene, CDR1 is DFQATT and CDR2 is SNEGSKA (reference sequence). Trimming removed 6 bases from V and 2 bases from J, with 10 bases in between. The CDR3 loop spans 12 amino acids. Written as DNA, the CDR3 is TGCAGTGCCTACCAGTTAAACTATGGCTACACCTTC. Translating gives CSAYQLNYGYTF.

This chain connects TRBV19 to TRBJ1-2, with 7 bases matching TRBD1. Looked up from germline, CDR1 is LNHDA and CDR2 is SQIVND (reference sequence). The V gene end was trimmed by 6 bases and the J gene end by 4 bases; junction bases not matched to a gene: 8. The CDR3 totals 14 residues. The CDR3 bases are TGTGCCAGTAGCCAAACCGGGACAGCCTATGGCTACACCTTC. It yields the protein CASSQTGTAYGYTF.

The chain has TRBV2 and TRBJ2-3; 9 nucleotides match TRBD2. CDR3 length: 13 residues. Germline CDR1 is SNHLY and CDR2 is FYNNEI. V shed 10 bases, J shed 4 bases, and the junction held 6 bases outside the gene matches. In DNA form, the CDR3 reads TGTGCCACGCCGGGACTAGCACCAGATACGCAGTATTTT. Its translation is CATPGLAPDTQYF.

This clonotype appeared many times. The J gene is TRBJ2-7, the V gene TRBV19, with a tentative D call TRBD1 (5 bases). CDR1 LNHDA and CDR2 SQIVND come from the germline V gene (reference sequence). With 10 bases removed from V and 5 bases from J, the gap between germline ends came to 12 bases. The CDR3 spans 11 residues. This CDR3 reads CATRQGHEQYF. The CDR3 DNA sequence: TGTGCCACTCGCCAGGGTCACGAGCAGTACTTC.

V gene TRBV19 combines with J gene TRBJ2-1; 8 bases fit TRBD1. Losses at the gene ends were 3 bases for V and 7 bases for J; bases not matched to a gene: 11. Germline V gene data show CDR1 as LNHDA and CDR2 as SQIVND (reference sequence). The CDR3 is 16 amino acids. The CDR3 region has the DNA TGTGCCAGTAGTATTTCGTGGCAGGGGGCGCGAAATGAGCAGTTCTTC. Protein product: CASSISWQGARNEQFF.

In this sample, this clonotype turned up a few times. The chain couples TRBV7-9 to TRBJ2-5, with D possibly being TRBD2 (6 bases). V lost 7 bases, J lost 3 bases, and 12 bases lay in between. The germline CDR1 and CDR2 sequences are SEHNR and FQNEAQ (reference sequence). This CDR3 comprises 13 residues. The CDR3, as DNA: TGTGCCAGCATGGTCTGGGGGGAAGAGACCCAGTACTTC. Translation gives CASMVWGEETQYF.

The rearrangement joins TRBV7-9 to TRBJ2-7; a possible D gene is TRBD1 (6 bases). The germline V gene encodes CDR1 SEHNR and CDR2 FQNEAQ (reference sequence). The ends were cut back, 5 bases at V and 5 bases at J, with 13 bases in the middle. The CDR3 length is 13 residues. The CDR3: CASSVNRDHEQYF. CDR3 DNA: TGTGCCAGCAGCGTAAACAGGGACCACGAGCAGTACTTC.

The gene calls are TRBV19 and TRBJ2-5; the match to TRBD2 covers 12 bases. The ends lost 8 bases at V and 3 bases at J; junction bases unmatched: 1. CDR3 length equals 13 residues. Germline assignment: CDR1 LNHDA and CDR2 SQIVND (reference sequence). CDR3 sequence (DNA): TGTGCCAGTCGGACTAGCGGGGAAGAGACCCAGTACTTC. Translation gives CASRTSGEETQYF.

This clonotype showed up just once. The V call is TRBV9, the J call TRBJ1-1; tentative D call: TRBD1 (5 bases). Looked up from germline, CDR1 is SGDLS and CDR2 is YYNGEE. The CDR3 totals 14 residues. V was clipped by 2 bases and J by 0 bases, with 8 bases between them. CDR3 in amino acids: CASSVGGMNTEAFF. In DNA, the CDR3 is TGTGCCAGCAGCGTTGGGGGAATGAACACTGAAGCTTTCTTT.

J is TRBJ2-3 and V is TRBV4-1, with TRBD1 identical over 7 bases. V was pared by 3 bases and J by 3 bases, with 3 bases of the junction left unmatched. This CDR3 has 14 residues. Germline V gene data show CDR1 as MGHRA and CDR2 as YSYEKL. This CDR3 is CASSHETGTDTQYF. In DNA, the CDR3 is TGCGCCAGCAGCCATGAGACAGGGACAGATACGCAGTATTTT.

This clonotype appeared many times. The chain recombines TRBV27 with TRBJ1-5, with D hard to call. With 2 bases removed from V and 7 bases from J, the gap between germline ends came to 6 bases. CDR3 size: 12 residues. The germline V gene encodes CDR1 MNHEY and CDR2 SMNVEV (reference sequence). CDR3 nucleotide sequence: TGTGCCAGCAGTTTAACCGGGCAGCCCCAGCATTTT. It translates to CASSLTGQPQHF.

This clonotype was seen repeatedly, ten times or more. The chain joins TRBV6-5 to TRBJ2-7; D is unclear. Deletions cut 0 bases from V and 4 bases from J, with 10 bases between. The length of the CDR3 is 14 residues. From germline, CDR1 is MNHEY and CDR2 SVGAGI. CDR3 in amino acids: CASSYSDSGYEQYF. CDR3 DNA: TGTGCCAGCAGTTACTCGGATTCTGGTTACGAGCAGTACTTC.

The V and J genes are TRBV20-1 and TRBJ2-7; D may be TRBD2 (6 bases). The germline gives CDR1 DFQATT, CDR2 SNEGSKA (reference sequence). The CDR3 has 15 residues. The V gene lost 3 bases and the J gene lost 1 base, with 16 bases spanning the gap. The CDR3 DNA is TGCAGTGCTAGTCTCTGGCGGGACGAATCCTACGAGCAGTACTTC. Translation gives CSASLWRDESYEQYF.

This clonotype showed up many times. The chain combines TRBV27 with TRBJ1-6; 7 bases align to TRBD1. The length of the CDR3 is 13 residues. V lost 8 bases, J lost 14 bases, and 12 bases stayed unmatched. Germline-derived CDR1 and CDR2 are MNHEY and SMNVEV (reference sequence). The CDR3 DNA is TGTGCCAGCCAAGACAGGGCGAGTGTATCCCTCCACTTT. Protein product: CASQDRASVSLHF.

CDR3 in amino acids: CAISESTRTNYGYTF. CDR3 bases: TGTGCCATCAGTGAGTCGACTCGGACAAACTATGGCTACACCTTC. The rearrangement uses TRBV10-3 and TRBJ1-2, with D possibly TRBD1 on 5 matching bases. Germline values: CDR1 ENHRY, CDR2 SYGVKD. Deletions cut 0 bases from V and 2 bases from J, with 10 bases between. This CDR3 has 15 residues.

This clonotype was seen a few times. The genes are TRBV7-2 and TRBJ1-5, with D uncertain. V was pared by 5 bases and J by 11 bases, with 13 bases between. The CDR3 totals 12 residues. The germline V gene encodes CDR1 SGHTA and CDR2 FQGNSA. The CDR3 bases are TGTGCCAGCAGCCCTTTCAAGGGAGCCCAGCATTTT. Translating gives CASSPFKGAQHF.